This TCR beta chain was recorded in a study of cytomegalovirus exposure and HLA in healthy donors (dated by TCRdb to 2016 to 2017). Turning to the overall study: A later analysis indicated that the roughly 120 validation repertoires were generated on the platform also employed for the approximately 670 repertoires of the first cohort. The study aimed to test whether signatures of past pathogen exposure could be identified by cataloging public T cell receptors. Along with the roughly 700-subject first cohort, a separate validation cohort of over 90 different subjects was used. The study combined high-throughput TCR immunosequencing, statistical association of individual TCRs with disease status, and machine learning to predict cytomegalovirus infection status.

A single count supports this clone. The target of this receptor is not known. No much larger clone exists at a distance of one base, and base qualities are not known. The donors were included in the validation cohort of some 120 subjects, a group kept apart from the roughly 730-subject first cohort. Broader findings and caveats from the paper: The classifier was reported to diagnose cytomegalovirus status with high specificity and sensitivity in both the original and validation cohorts. The authors suggested that the approach could potentially be extended to other disease states and immunological phenotypes. Most TCR sequences were seen in very few donors, while some public TCRs were found in many individuals. The validation cohort had no HLA typing available for a later analysis, so co-occurrence within that cohort was assessed over all 120 or so repertoires. A few of the identified cytomegalovirus-associated TCR beta chains were confirmed in vitro to be specific for cytomegalovirus antigens. A later analysis found that TCRs clustered in the first cohort also tended to co-occur in the 120 or so validation repertoires, with 94% of cluster scores above 0. In the study, around 150 TCR beta chains were listed as associated with cytomegalovirus.

Library method: the immunoSEQ multiplex PCR assay. As for how the authors treated the data: To diagnose cytomegalovirus status from the catalog of TCR beta chain sequences, a statistical classification framework was built. TCRdb obtained this table from immuneACCESS and retained in-frame rearrangements with V and J assigned. These tables miss some clones; where compared with another copy, unresolved V genes account for less than half of the shortfall, and the remainder is unexplained. That table is the source of V, J and clone size, and D and trimming were worked out from the DNA. The table for this sample lists around 100,000 clones; roughly 85% of them were counted only once. In total, the top ten clones hold 20% to 25% of the sample. Trimming removed 5 bases from V and 5 bases from J, leaving 12 bases between the germline ends. Taken from the germline V gene, the CDR1 and CDR2 loops are SNHLY and FYNNEI. Reading from cysteine to phenylalanine, the CDR3 counts 13 amino acids. The retained sequence is limited to the CDR3, 39 bases, with the frame set at the first base.

This clonotype originated in a man between 18 and 35 years old in good health and CMV-seropositive. Here the chain combines TRBV2 and TRBJ2-5; TRBD1 might be the D gene, on 6 matching bases. Sequenced input: PBMCs. The bases read TGTGCCAGCAGTAGCGACAGGCGGGAGACCCAGTACTTC. Translated, this gives CASSSDRRETQYF.